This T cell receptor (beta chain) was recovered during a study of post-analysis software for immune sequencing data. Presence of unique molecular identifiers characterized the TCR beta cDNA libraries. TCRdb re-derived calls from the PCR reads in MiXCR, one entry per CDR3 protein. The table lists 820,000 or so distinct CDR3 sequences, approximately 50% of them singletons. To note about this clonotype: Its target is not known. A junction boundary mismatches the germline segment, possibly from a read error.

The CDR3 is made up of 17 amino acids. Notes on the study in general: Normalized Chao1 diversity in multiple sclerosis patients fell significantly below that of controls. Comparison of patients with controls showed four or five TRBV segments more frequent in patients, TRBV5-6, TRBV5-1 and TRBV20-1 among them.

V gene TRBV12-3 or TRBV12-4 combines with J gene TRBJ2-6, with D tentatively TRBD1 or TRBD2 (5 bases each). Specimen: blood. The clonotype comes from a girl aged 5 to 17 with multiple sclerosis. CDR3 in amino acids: CASSEGRGKSGTNVLTF. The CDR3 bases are TGTGCCAGCAGCGAGGGGAGAGGGAAAAGTGGGACCAACGTCCTGACTTTC.